The 2 T cell receptor beta chains reported below all come from one sample, sequenced in a study of T-cell memory formation after mild COVID-19. A single record per CDR3 protein comes from TCRdb applying MiXCR to the 5' RACE reads. The sample holds roughly 350,000 distinct CDR3 sequences; about 13% are singletons and the top ten take approximately 21%. Sequencing was performed on PBMCs or a T cell subset sorted from them (not recorded which). These receptors were obtained from a young man who had mild COVID-19 (a few samples of this study predate the infection). Cell type and time point are not known.

The chain combines TRBV6-5 with TRBJ1-1; weak D call: TRBD1 (5 bases). The CDR3 loop spans 13 amino acids. CDR1 is MNHEY and CDR2 is SVGAGI in the germline V gene. V was cut by 0 bases and J by 8 bases, with 10 bases left in between. CDR3 sequence reads: CASSYSSGGEAFF. In DNA form, the CDR3 reads TGTGCCAGCAGTTACTCGAGTGGGGGAGAAGCTTTCTTT.

This clonotype was observed many times. This CDR3 reads CASSIGTGTEAFF. In DNA form, the CDR3 reads TGCGCCAGCAGCATAGGGACAGGCACTGAAGCTTTCTTT. The chain recombines TRBV5-1 with TRBJ1-1; 8 bases match TRBD1. V lost 4 bases to trimming and J lost 4 bases; unmatched junction nucleotides: 3. Germline CDR1 is SGHRS and CDR2 is YFSETQ. The CDR3 loop spans 13 amino acids.